This T cell receptor (beta chain) was retrieved from a study of blood T cell repertoires in COVID-19 (dated by TCRdb to 2018 to 2020). Context from the whole study: Samples covering the acute and convalescent phases of COVID-19 were provided by collaborators in the United States, Italy and Spain. Sample metadata almost always included a de-identified subject ID, COVID-19 status, age in years and sex. The dataset comprised deeply sampled blood TCRbeta repertoires from subjects exposed to, actively infected with, or recovered from COVID-19. The material from the prospective study consisted of cDNA or gDNA derived from T cells, B-cell-depleted T cells, or PBMCs. The samples were drawn from two sources: the first 160 participants of the ongoing ImmuneRACE study, and some 1,300 subjects contributed by 6 global collaborators. A freely available public database, intended as a resource for researchers studying the immune response to SARS-CoV-2, is where the repertoires were released. HLA class I and class II types, where available, came from metadata supplied by the sample provider rather than from assay-based typing. Overall study outcomes, separate from this receptor: Clinical and demographic metadata were provided uncurated, with the amount varying by source and participant.

As for this clone: It has no known antigen specificity. No clone much larger than this one lies a single base away; base qualities are absent.

The immunoSEQ Assay, a bias-controlled multiplex PCR, was used to amplify TCRbeta CDR3 regions from genomic DNA. Regarding the original processing steps: The number of nucleated cells in each sample was estimated by amplification of reference gene primers within the assay. To quantify the absolute abundance of each unique TCRbeta CDR3 rearrangement, sequence reads were collapsed and filtered. For each sample, productive Simpson clonality was calculated as the square root of Simpson's diversity index across productive rearrangements. This is the immuneACCESS table as TCRdb keeps it, with only in-frame sequences that have V and J called. A part of the clones is gone; compared with another copy, unresolved V genes explain less than half, and the rest is unexplained. The DNA was the basis for D and trimming; V, J and clone size are from that table. Across this sample there are about 71,000 clones, with about nine tenths seen only once. The top ten clonotypes cover approximately 4.9% of the sample.

Each collaborating institution followed its own protocols to collect whole blood in K2EDTA tubes. For TCRbeta analysis, collaborators shipped samples in one of three forms: frozen whole blood, isolated PBMCs, or DNA extracted from either of those sample types. The CDR3 has 14 amino acids, counting the end cysteine and phenylalanine. Only the CDR3 part of the read is kept: 42 bases, read in frame from the first base. V loses 3 bases, J loses 2 bases, and the germline ends lie 11 bases apart. From a lookup of the germline V gene, CDR1 and CDR2 are SGHRS and YFSETQ. The sequenced sample was peripheral blood. The chain uses TRBV5-1 and TRBJ1-1; the D gene cannot be resolved reliably. This clonotype was sampled from a woman in her late teens or twenties with acute or convalescent COVID-19. The nucleotide sequence is TGCGCCAGCAGCTCCAACCCCAGTAACACTGAAGCTTTCTTT. Protein translation: CASSSNPSNTEAFF.